This TCR beta chain was sequenced during a study of neoadjuvant anti-PD-1 for oral cavity cancer. Study as a whole: Most patients had three to four biweekly doses of 3 mg/kg nivolumab before resection. Notes on the study in general: Non-responders to neoadjuvant nivolumab had significantly more clonal PBMC T cells than responders.

This clone has only a few counts. Its specificity is unknown. The repertoire was sequenced with immunoSEQ multiplex PCR; TCRdb's copy has only in-frame clones and lacks some. The sample holds some 15,000 clones, 67% seen once. Germline loops: CDR1 SNHLY, CDR2 FYNNEI. This CDR3 comprises 15 residues. V lost 10 bases, J lost 5 bases, and 21 bases lay in between. Sequenced material: PBMCs, taken before nivolumab (anti-PD-1) treatment. This receptor was obtained from a person aged 40 to 85 with oral cavity squamous cell carcinoma. V and J are TRBV2 and TRBJ1-5; the D gene is possibly TRBD1 (5 bases). CDR3 nucleotides: TGTGCCACTAGGGGTTGGCGGGGGTCCGATCAGCCCCAGCATTTT. It encodes CATRGWRGSDQPQHF.